These 27 T cell receptor beta chains originate from one sample sequenced in a study of T cells in Graves' hyperthyroidism and ophthalmopathy. RNA transcripts served as the template for amplifying TCR beta CDR3 regions. RT-PCR in the first round (using the HTBI primer set) targeted the TCR CDR3. TCRdb re-derived calls from the multiplex PCR reads in MiXCR, one entry per CDR3 protein. The data contain hundreds of thousands of distinct CDR3 sequences, just over 35% of them singletons. The material sequenced was blood. These receptors all come from a woman in her forties with Graves' hyperthyroidism.

This clonotype has more than one count but fewer than ten. This chain joins TRBV25-1 and TRBJ2-7; D perhaps matches TRBD2 (6 bases). Germline V gene lookup returns CDR1 MGHDK and CDR2 SYGVNS. The ends were cut back, 6 bases at V and 6 bases at J, with 21 bases in the middle. The CDR3 is made up of 15 amino acids. The CDR3 coding sequence is TGTGCCAGCAGACGCCCTAGCGTGGGGATTAGCGAGCAGTACTTC. Translation: CASRRPSVGISEQYF.

The chain links TRBV28 to TRBJ1-1; maybe TRBD1 (5 bases). The germline V gene has CDR1 MDHEN and CDR2 SYDVKM. V lost 10 bases, J lost 0 bases, and 18 bases lay in between. The CDR3 has 15 residues. The DNA of the CDR3 is TGTGCCACGCAGGGCATGGAACCCATGAACACTGAAGCTTTCTTT. It codes for CATQGMEPMNTEAFF.

V and J are TRBV20-1 and TRBJ1-3; TRBD1 matches 8 bases. Germline CDR1 reads DFQATT; CDR2 reads SNEGSKA (reference sequence). This CDR3 contains 17 residues. V trimming: 3 bases; J trimming: 0 bases; junction bases outside the gene matches: 10. The DNA for the CDR3 is TGCAGTGCTAGCCCAGGGGGCTCAGGCAACTCTGGAAACACCATATATTTT. It codes for CSASPGGSGNSGNTIYF.

This clonotype was seen a handful of times. The V call is TRBV19, the J call TRBJ1-5, with 7 positions matching TRBD1. Germline V gene lookup returns CDR1 LNHDA and CDR2 SQIVND (reference sequence). The V segment lost 4 bases and the J segment 0 bases; nucleotides outside the gene matches: 6. The CDR3 spans 16 residues. The CDR3 spells CASSRTTGNSNQPQHF. Written as DNA, the CDR3 is TGTGCCAGTAGTAGGACGACAGGGAATAGCAATCAGCCCCAGCATTTT.

The rearrangement links TRBV19 to TRBJ2-5; the D is unclear. The J call may be wrong; the DNA end is better matched by TRBJ2-1. In germline, CDR1 is LNHDA, CDR2 SQIVND (reference sequence). The CDR3 extends over 11 amino acids. In DNA form, the CDR3 reads TGTGCCAGTAGTCATTCGGGTGGACAGTTCTTC. Its protein product is CASSHSGGQFF.

As regards this clonotype: A clone one base away is much larger, so this may be a read error. This sequence joins TRBV12-3 or TRBV12-4 and TRBJ1-2; no clear D gene. V gave up 3 bases and J gave up 8 bases, with 10 bases separating them. There are 12 residues in the CDR3. CDR3 in DNA: TGTGCCAGCAGTTTTCCGTCGGGGGGCTACACCTTC. Its translation is CASSFPSGGYTF.

The chain carries TRBV12-3 or TRBV12-4 and TRBJ1-1; no definite D call. The CDR3 runs 13 residues. V lost 6 bases to trimming and J lost 3 bases, with 11 bases between them. The CDR3 DNA reads TGTGCCAGCAGAAAGCTTGGGGACACTGAAGCTTTCTTT. It codes for CASRKLGDTEAFF.

This clonotype was found a few times. This chain connects TRBV7-3 to TRBJ1-1; unclear D gene. CDR3 size: 14 residues. Trimming took 6 bases from V and 4 from J, leaving 15 bases between them. Per germline, CDR1 SGHTA and CDR2 FQGTGA. In nucleotides, the CDR3 is TGTGCCAGCAGTATACCCATAGGGAGCACTGAAGCTTTCTTT. As protein: CASSIPIGSTEAFF. Variable domain in full (rest from reference TRBV7-3 and TRBJ1-1): GAGVSQTPSNKVTEKGKYVELRCDPISGHTALYWYRQSLGQGPEFLIYFQGTGAADDSGLPNDRFFAVRPEGSVSTLKIQRTERGDSAVYLCASSIPIGSTEAFFGQGTRLTVV.

This clonotype appeared many times. The gene calls are TRBV7-9 and TRBJ1-2; 7 bases map to TRBD1. Trimming took 5 bases from V and 8 from J; bases not matched to a gene: 11. CDR3 length equals 14 residues. CDR1 SEHNR and CDR2 FQNEAQ come from the germline V gene (reference sequence). Here the CDR3 DNA reads TGTGCCAGCAGCCCAGGACAGGACCGATGGGGCTACACCTTC. Translation: CASSPGQDRWGYTF.

This clonotype was counted at least ten times. J is TRBJ1-1 and V is TRBV9; D remains unclear. CDR3 size: 13 residues. CDR1 is SGDLS and CDR2 is YYNGEE in the germline V gene. V was clipped by 0 bases and J by 3 bases, with 6 bases between them. Here the CDR3 DNA reads TGTGCCAGCAGCGTAGTCTCAGACACTGAAGCTTTCTTT. Translating gives CASSVVSDTEAFF.

This clonotype was detected a few times. The chain links TRBV5-1 to TRBJ1-2, with D possibly TRBD1 on 6 matching bases. The CDR3 has 13 residues. V was pared by 4 bases and J by 7 bases, with 14 bases between. From germline, CDR1 is SGHRS and CDR2 YFSETQ. The CDR3 bases are TGCGCCAGCAGCGAAGAGGGGGTTGGTGGCTACACCTTC. The encoded protein is CASSEEGVGGYTF. Complete variable domain (other parts from reference TRBV5-1 and TRBJ1-2): KAGVTQTPRYLIKTRGQQVTLSCSPISGHRSVSWYQQTPGQGLQFLFEYFSETQRNKGNFPGRFSGRQFSNSRSEMNVSTLELGDSALYLCASSEEGVGGYTFGSGTRLTVV.

Only one count was recorded for this clonotype. The V and J genes are TRBV25-1 and TRBJ2-3; D tentatively reads TRBD1 or TRBD2 (5 bases each). The V end was cut by 6 bases, the J end by 8 bases, with 18 bases between. CDR1 and CDR2 (germline): MGHDK, SYGVNS. The CDR3 length is 14 residues. The CDR3, as DNA: TGTGCCAGCAGCTTAGCGAGGGACGTAACTACGCAGTATTTT. It codes for CASSLARDVTTQYF.

With respect to this clonotype: A single base separates this from a much larger clone, so it may be a read error. The CDR3 nucleotides read TGTGCCAGCAGCTTAGTACAGTCTAACTATGGCTACACCTTC. It yields the protein CASSLVQSNYGYTF. V gene TRBV7-2 combines with J gene TRBJ1-2; no clear D. V was cut by 1 base and J by 0 bases, with 6 bases left in between. Germline V lookup: CDR1 SGHTA, CDR2 FQGNSA. The CDR3 is 14 amino acids.

A few counts support this clonotype. The chain recombines TRBV9 with TRBJ2-5, with a possible D match to TRBD2 (7 bases). CDR1 is SGDLS and CDR2 is YYNGEE in the germline V gene. V dropped 0 bases and J dropped 0 bases, with 15 bases sitting between them. CDR3 length equals 17 residues. CDR3 protein: CASSVAVGGQYQETQYF. CDR3 DNA: TGTGCCAGCAGCGTAGCTGTCGGGGGGCAGTACCAAGAGACCCAGTACTTC.

This clonotype has at least ten counts. This rearrangement joins TRBV12-3 or TRBV12-4 to TRBJ1-2; D gene unclear. The CDR3 has 13 residues. The V end was cut by 6 bases, the J end by 0 bases, with 8 bases between. CDR3 bases: TGTGCCAGCAGCCGCTCTGCTAACTATGGCTACACCTTC. Amino acid sequence: CASSRSANYGYTF.

This clonotype appeared many times. This chain joins TRBV29-1 and TRBJ2-7; 13 bases align to TRBD2. After removal of 0 bases from V and 9 bases from J, the junction contained 5 bases not matched to a gene. The CDR3 runs to 14 residues. Germline-derived CDR1 and CDR2 are SQVTM and ANQGSEA. The CDR3 loop reads CSVEEGTSGIPQYF. In DNA, the CDR3 is TGCAGCGTTGAAGAAGGGACTAGCGGGATACCGCAGTACTTC.

V and J are TRBV6-6 and TRBJ2-7; D remains unclear. V was trimmed by 8 bases and J by 7 bases, leaving 12 bases between them. The CDR3 is made up of 11 amino acids. The V gene's germline CDR1 is MNHNY and CDR2 SVGAGI (reference sequence). The CDR3 loop is CASGRVGEQYF. The CDR3 region has the DNA TGTGCCAGCGGCCGCGTGGGAGAGCAGTACTTC.

A few counts support this clonotype. This rearrangement joins TRBV12-3 or TRBV12-4 to TRBJ2-5, with TRBD1 matching 8 bases. Trimming took 8 bases from V and 6 from J; bases not matched to a gene: 5. The CDR3 sequence is 12 residues long. Written as DNA, the CDR3 is TGTGCCAGCGCAGGGGGCGGGAAGACCCAGTACTTC. This translates into CASAGGGKTQYF.

There are many counts of this clonotype. V usage is TRBV20-1 and J usage is TRBJ1-5; D is uncertain. Germline loops: CDR1 DFQATT, CDR2 SNEGSKA (reference sequence). CDR3 size: 13 residues. V was shortened by 3 bases and J by 7 bases, with 13 bases between the two germline ends. The CDR3 is CSASDPRRQPQHF. In nucleotides, the CDR3 is TGCAGTGCTAGTGACCCGAGGCGGCAGCCCCAGCATTTT.

A word on this clonotype: Its ends do not fully match the called genes, so a read error is possible. This rearrangement joins TRBV19 to TRBJ1-5, with D possibly matching TRBD1 (5 bases). This CDR3 spans 14 amino acids. Germline CDR1 LNHDA, CDR2 SQIVND (reference sequence). The CDR3 DNA is TGTGCCAGTAGCCCTGGGGGATTTTGGCAGCCCCGGCATTTT. It codes for CASSPGGFWQPRHF.

In DNA, the CDR3 is TGTGCCAGCAGCTACCGGGGACAGGGGGCTGATCACGAGCAGTACTTC. This gives the protein CASSYRGQGADHEQYF. The chain couples TRBV7-2 to TRBJ2-7; the match to TRBD1 covers 12 bases. V lost 4 bases and J lost 5; bases outside the gene matches: 9. The germline V gene encodes CDR1 SGHTA and CDR2 FQGNSA. The CDR3 sequence is 16 residues long.

This rearrangement joins TRBV25-1 to TRBJ1-6, with 9 bases fitting TRBD1. Looked up from germline, CDR1 is MGHDK and CDR2 is SYGVNS. V shed 5 bases and J 0 bases; nucleotides not matched to a gene: 8. This CDR3 contains 18 residues. This CDR3 is CASSRGQGDSSYNSPLHF. The CDR3 DNA reads TGTGCCAGCAGTAGGGGACAGGGAGATAGCTCCTATAATTCACCCCTCCACTTT.

This clonotype turned up a few times. The CDR3 is CSAIRDRGTPYSGRKYF. Written as DNA, the CDR3 is TGCAGTGCGATCCGGGACAGGGGGACCCCGTACTCCGGGCGGAAGTACTTC. This rearrangement joins TRBV20-1 to TRBJ2-7, with 11 bases identical to TRBD1. J lost 11 bases, V lost 6 bases, and 24 bases had no gene match. CDR1 is DFQATT and CDR2 is SNEGSKA in the germline V gene (reference sequence). This CDR3 has 17 amino acids.

This clonotype has only a few counts. This rearrangement joins TRBV19 to TRBJ1-5; D remains ambiguous. Trimming took off 5 bases at V and 10 bases at J, with 12 bases between the two ends. The CDR3 is 12 residues long. Germline CDR1 reads LNHDA; CDR2 reads SQIVND (reference sequence). The CDR3 protein is CASSSQLEPQHF. The CDR3 nucleotides are TGTGCCAGTAGTTCGCAACTCGAACCCCAGCATTTT.

Comments on this clonotype: Possible read error: a much larger clone is one base away. The V gene is TRBV19, the J gene TRBJ2-1; either TRBD1 or TRBD2 may fit D (5 bases each). This CDR3 spans 14 amino acids. Trimming took 5 bases from V and 10 from J, leaving 18 bases between them. Germline CDR1 and CDR2: LNHDA and SQIVND (reference sequence). Here the CDR3 DNA reads TGTGCCAGTAGTGCAACGCCCGGGACGAGGGAGCAGTTCTTC. It codes for CASSATPGTREQFF.

V and J are TRBV6-5 and TRBJ2-2; D may be TRBD1 (5 bases). The CDR3 runs to 15 residues. The V end was cut by 4 bases, the J end by 4 bases, with 13 bases between. CDR1 and CDR2 from the germline V gene are MNHEY and SVGAGI. CDR3 bases: TGTGCCAGCAGTTCAGGGATGCTGGTCACCGGGGAGCTGTTTTTT. This translates into CASSSGMLVTGELFF.

This clonotype was seen many times. V usage is TRBV7-9 and J usage is TRBJ1-5; a possible D gene is TRBD1 (6 bases). CDR1 and CDR2 (germline): SEHNR, FQNEAQ (reference sequence). This CDR3 contains 14 residues. Trimming removed 8 bases at V and 3 bases at J, with 14 bases between. The CDR3 bases are TGTGCCAGCGGAAACCAGGGGAACAATCAGCCCCAGCATTTT. Translating gives CASGNQGNNQPQHF.